Included here is one TCR beta chain sequence, with context. Trimming left V 1 base short and J 5 bases short, with 18 bases between. The CDR3 sequence is 17 residues long. Germline V CDR1 and CDR2: LGHNA, YNFKEQ. Recruits, aged roughly 18 to 90 years, lived in 24 US areas. The study assigned cohorts using participant-reported clinical history. As processed by the authors: Reference gene primer amplification yielded estimated nucleated cell counts. Assay used: immunoSEQ multiplex PCR; TCRdb lists only in-frame clones, some missing. The V and J calls and clone size come from that table; D and trimming were worked out from the DNA. This sample carries some 320,000 clones, approximately 90% of them seen once, and the ten largest clones take around 4.2%. This sample is part of a study of blood T cell repertoires in COVID-19. Background on the study: Samples came from the United States, Italy and Spain, spanning acute and convalescent COVID-19.

Sequencing used PBMCs or T cells enriched from blood (not recorded which). This receptor was taken from a woman in her twenties or thirties who had been exposed to COVID-19. The rearrangement joins TRBV4-2 to TRBJ2-1; possibly TRBD2 for D (5 bases). The CDR3 here is CASSQVLGGIANNEQFF. CDR3 DNA sequence: TGTGCCAGCAGCCAAGTTCTGGGTGGGATAGCGAACAATGAGCAGTTCTTC.